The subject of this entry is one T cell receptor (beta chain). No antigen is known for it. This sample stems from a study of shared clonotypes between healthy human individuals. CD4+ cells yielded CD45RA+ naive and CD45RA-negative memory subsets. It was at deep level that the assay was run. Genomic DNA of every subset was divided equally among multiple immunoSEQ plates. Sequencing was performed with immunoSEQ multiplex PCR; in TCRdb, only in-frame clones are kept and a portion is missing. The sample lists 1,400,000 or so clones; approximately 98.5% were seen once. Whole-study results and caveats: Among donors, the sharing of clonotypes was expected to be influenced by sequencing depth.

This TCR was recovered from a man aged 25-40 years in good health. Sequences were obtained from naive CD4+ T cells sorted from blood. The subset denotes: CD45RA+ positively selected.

The CDR3 loop is CASSSARTWDTQYF. CDR3 nucleotide sequence: TGTGCCAGCAGTTCCGCACGGACTTGGGATACGCAGTATTTT. This chain joins TRBV28 and TRBJ2-3; D possibly corresponds to TRBD2 (5 bases). CDR3 size: 14 residues. V was shortened by 4 bases and J by 6 bases, with 14 bases between the two germline ends. Looked up from germline, CDR1 is MDHEN and CDR2 is SYDVKM.